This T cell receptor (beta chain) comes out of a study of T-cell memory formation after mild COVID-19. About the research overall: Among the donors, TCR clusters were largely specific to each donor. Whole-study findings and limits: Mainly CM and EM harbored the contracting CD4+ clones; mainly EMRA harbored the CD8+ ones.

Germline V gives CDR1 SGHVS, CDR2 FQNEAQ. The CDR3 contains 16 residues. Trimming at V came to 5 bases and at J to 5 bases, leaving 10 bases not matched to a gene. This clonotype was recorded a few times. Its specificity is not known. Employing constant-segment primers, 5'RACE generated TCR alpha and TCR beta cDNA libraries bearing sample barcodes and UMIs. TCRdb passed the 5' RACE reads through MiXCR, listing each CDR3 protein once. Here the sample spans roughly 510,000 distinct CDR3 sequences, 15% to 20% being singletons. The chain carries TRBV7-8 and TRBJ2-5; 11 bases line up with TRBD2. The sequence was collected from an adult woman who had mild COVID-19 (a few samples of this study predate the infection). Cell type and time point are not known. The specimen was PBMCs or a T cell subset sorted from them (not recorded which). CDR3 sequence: CASSRLAGGIRETQYF. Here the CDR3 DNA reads TGTGCCAGCAGCCGCCTAGCGGGGGGAATTCGGGAGACCCAGTACTTC.